These T cell receptor beta chains were read from a single sample in a study of post-analysis software for immune sequencing data. One entry per CDR3 protein, called by TCRdb with MiXCR from the PCR reads. The sample carries some 800,000 distinct CDR3 sequences, about 43% recorded once. Sequencing was done on a sample of blood. The receptors come from a girl aged 5 to 17 with multiple sclerosis. The CDR3 runs from the conserved cysteine through the conserved F or W. D genes are given only for firm matches. A clone size is listed for some rows: how often the clone was seen (once, few, many), or a class if it is expanded.

v_gene	d_gene	abundance	len	j_gene	CDR3aa	CDR3nt
TRBV5-1	TRBD2	.	17	TRBJ2-3	CASSLGTSGRITDTQYF	TGCGCCAGCAGCTTAGGGACTAGCGGGAGGATCACAGATACGCAGTATTTT
TRBV12-3/TRBV12-4	.	.	15	TRBJ2-3	CASSTGPPSTDTQYF	TGTGCCAGCAGTACGGGACCCCCCTCGACAGATACGCAGTATTTT
TRBV12-3/TRBV12-4	.	few	14	TRBJ1-2	CASSQRRDTYGYTF	TGTGCCAGCAGCCAGAGACGGGACACCTATGGCTACACCTTC
TRBV4-3	.	.	15	TRBJ2-1	CASSQVIVGVNEQFF	TGCGCCAGCAGCCAAGTAATAGTTGGAGTAAATGAGCAGTTCTTC
TRBV20-1	TRBD2	few	14	TRBJ2-1	CSARLGLGGDEQFF	TGCAGTGCTAGACTAGGACTAGGTGGGGATGAGCAGTTCTTC
TRBV3-1	.	.	14	TRBJ1-2	CASSHEWGAEGYTF	TGTGCCAGCAGCCACGAGTGGGGGGCGGAGGGCTACACCTTC
TRBV20-1	TRBD1	.	15	TRBJ2-3	CSAGTTGSATDTQYF	TGCAGTGCTGGGACGACAGGGAGCGCCACAGATACGCAGTATTTT
TRBV20-1	.	few	15	TRBJ2-7	CSARELQENSYEQYF	TGCAGTGCTAGAGAATTGCAGGAAAACTCCTACGAGCAGTACTTC
TRBV5-1	.	.	13	TRBJ2-7	CASSLYGDGEQYF	TGCGCCAGCAGCTTGTACGGGGACGGCGAGCAGTACTTC
TRBV9	TRBD1	.	17	TRBJ2-1	CASSVDPGQGTINEQFF	TGTGCCAGCAGCGTCGACCCGGGACAGGGAACGATCAATGAGCAGTTCTTC
TRBV9	.	.	13	TRBJ2-7	CASSVAGSHEQYF	TGTGCCAGCAGCGTGGCGGGATCCCACGAGCAGTACTTC
TRBV27	.	few	14	TRBJ2-4	CASRSGPFLNIQYF	TGTGCCAGCAGGTCGGGGCCTTTCTTAAACATTCAGTACTTC
TRBV27	TRBD1	.	14	TRBJ2-5	CASSRPGTGVRQYF	TGTGCCAGCAGTCGTCCCGGGACAGGGGTTAGACAGTACTTC
TRBV29-1	.	few	12	TRBJ1-1	CSVPTLNTEAFF	TGCAGCGTCCCGACTCTGAACACTGAAGCTTTCTTT
TRBV3-1	TRBD1	.	17	TRBJ2-3	CASTRRGGQGKQDTQYF	TGTGCCAGCACCCGCAGAGGGGGCCAGGGTAAGCAAGATACGCAGTATTTT
TRBV7-6	.	once	14	TRBJ2-3	CASSFTHGGDTQYF	TGTGCCAGCAGCTTTACCCACGGCGGCGATACGCAGTATTTT
TRBV15	.	few	15	TRBJ1-2	CATSRDRSASYGYTF	TGTGCCACCAGCAGAGATCGGTCAGCCTCCTATGGCTACACCTTC
TRBV29-1	.	.	13	TRBJ2-1	CSVLISSYNEQFF	TGCAGCGTCCTTATAAGCTCCTACAATGAGCAGTTCTTC
TRBV27	TRBD2	few	17	TRBJ2-7	CASSSWAGLASSYEQYF	TGTGCCAGCAGTTCATGGGCCGGACTAGCGAGCTCCTACGAGCAGTACTTC
TRBV5-1	.	.	16	TRBJ1-4	CASTSSPGVRSEKLFF	TGCGCCAGCACGTCCAGCCCGGGTGTAAGAAGTGAAAAACTGTTTTTT
TRBV12-3/TRBV12-4	.	.	13	TRBJ2-5	CASSESGLKTQYF	TGTGCCAGCAGCGAAAGCGGTTTGAAGACCCAGTACTTC
TRBV7-2	TRBD1	.	18	TRBJ2-6	CASSLAWGTASGANVLTF	TGTGCCAGCAGCTTAGCGTGGGGGACAGCCTCTGGGGCCAACGTCCTGACTTTC
TRBV6-1	.	.	14	TRBJ1-1	CASSEEGQGSEAFF	TGTGCCAGCAGTGAAGAGGGGCAGGGCTCTGAAGCTTTCTTT
TRBV2	TRBD2	few	15	TRBJ2-3	CASISRREGHLTQYF	TGTGCCAGCATCTCTAGGCGGGAGGGCCACCTGACGCAGTATTTT
TRBV11-1	TRBD1	few	14	TRBJ2-7	CASSFGTGIDEQYF	TGTGCCAGCAGCTTCGGGACAGGGATAGACGAGCAGTACTTC
TRBV6-2/TRBV6-3	TRBD2	few	14	TRBJ2-7	CASTQASGTYEQYF	TGTGCCAGCACCCAGGCTAGCGGAACCTACGAGCAGTACTTC
TRBV15	TRBD2	.	16	TRBJ2-7	CATSKGQPGGYNEQYF	TGTGCCACCAGCAAGGGGCAGCCGGGGGGTTACAATGAGCAGTACTTC
TRBV20-1	TRBD2	.	15	TRBJ2-7	CSAEPSGSVYNEQYF	TGCAGTGCAGAACCTAGCGGGAGCGTCTACAATGAGCAGTACTTC
TRBV29-1	TRBD2	.	16	TRBJ2-3	CSVEVLLAGDIDTQYF	TGCAGCGTTGAAGTCCTACTAGCGGGAGATATAGATACGCAGTATTTT
TRBV2	.	.	13	TRBJ2-1	CAIVTAAPGEQFF	TGTGCCATTGTGACAGCGGCCCCGGGTGAGCAGTTCTTC
TRBV20-1	.	.	16	TRBJ2-7	CSAPAPGQGSSYEQYF	TGCAGTGCTCCGGCCCCCGGCCAGGGGAGCTCCTACGAGCAGTACTTC
TRBV27	.	.	15	TRBJ2-7	CASSSRPPGGDEQYF	TGTGCCAGCAGTTCCCGACCACCCGGCGGCGACGAGCAGTACTTC
TRBV7-8	.	.	14	TRBJ1-1	CASSDSPSGTEAFF	TGTGCCAGCAGCGACTCCCCCAGCGGCACTGAAGCTTTCTTT
TRBV20-1	.	.	11	TRBJ1-1	CSVRRATEAFF	TGCAGTGTCCGAAGGGCCACTGAAGCTTTCTTT
TRBV6-2/TRBV6-3	TRBD2	.	16	TRBJ2-1	CASRVGLGLAGEREFF	TGTGCCAGCAGAGTCGGTTTGGGCCTAGCGGGAGAGAGGGAGTTCTTC